This TCR beta chain was obtained from a study of Graves' ophthalmopathy and Graves' hyperthyroidism. About this clonotype itself: Being one base from a much bigger clone, this may be a read error.

The CDR3 has 15 amino acids. CDR1 is SEHNR and CDR2 is FQNEAQ in the germline V gene (reference sequence). The hyperthyroidism patients, aged 18 to 65, had been newly diagnosed, with under 2 months' duration. Orbital computed tomography, thyroid ultrasound, TRAb, serum thyroxine and clinical symptoms formed the basis of diagnosis. From RNA, the CDR3 regions of TCR beta chains were amplified and sequenced. The library came from an HTBI-primed first-round RT-PCR and a second-round multiplex PCR. TCRdb analysed the multiplex PCR reads with MiXCR anew, one entry per CDR3 protein. This sample yields approximately 1.2 million distinct CDR3 sequences, of which 35% to 45% are seen a single time; around 10% belongs to the top ten.

This chain links TRBV7-9 with TRBJ2-7, with D hard to call. This sequence was found in an adult man with Graves' hyperthyroidism. Specimen: peripheral blood or thyroid tissue (not recorded which). As DNA, the CDR3 is TGTGCCGGCAGCTTAGTAGGAGCCCAGGCCCACGAGCAGTACTTC. Encoded protein: CAGSLVGAQAHEQYF.